This passage covers 5 T cell receptor beta chains from one sample sequenced in a study of shared clonotypes between healthy human individuals. TCRdb keeps only in-frame clones here, not all; method: immunoSEQ multiplex PCR. The data hold roughly 1,500,000 clones, with 97% to 99% observed a single time. Sequences were obtained from naive CD4+ T cells sorted from blood. The subset denotes: CD45RA+ positively selected. The receptors were sampled from a man aged 30-40 years in good health.

J is TRBJ2-1 and V is TRBV2, with 7 bases that match TRBD2. The J segment lost 4 bases and the V segment lost 6 bases, leaving 9 bases of the junction unmatched. The CDR3 has 15 residues. CDR1 and CDR2 from the germline V gene are SNHLY and FYNNEI. The DNA for the CDR3 is TGTGCCAGCAGGCCTAGCGGAGATAAATACAATGAGCAGTTCTTC. Translating gives CASRPSGDKYNEQFF.

The chain combines TRBV30 with TRBJ1-2; unclear D gene. V lost 0 bases, J lost 4 bases, and 9 bases lay in between. Looked up from germline, CDR1 is GTSNPN and CDR2 is SVGIG (reference sequence). The CDR3 has 13 amino acids. The CDR3 is CAWSVGRRYGYTF. The CDR3 nucleotides are TGTGCCTGGAGTGTAGGGCGGCGCTATGGCTACACCTTC. The whole variable domain, remainder taken from reference TRBV30 and TRBJ1-2, is SQTIHQWPATLVQPVGSPLSLECTVEGTSNPNLYWYRQAAGRGLQLLFYSVGIGQISSEVPQNLSASRPQDRQFILSSKKLLLSDSGFYLCAWSVGRRYGYTFGSGTRLTVV.

The chain couples TRBV4-1 to TRBJ1-4; TRBD1 might be the D (6 bases). This CDR3 is built from 14 residues. Trimming removed 0 bases from V and 8 bases from J, with 10 bases in between. The germline V gene encodes CDR1 MGHRA and CDR2 YSYEKL. CDR3 nucleotides: TGCGCCAGCAGCCAAGAAAGGGGGGGGGAAAAACTGTTTTTT. Its translation is CASSQERGGEKLFF.

The CDR3 here is CASSWDRGVYGYTF. The CDR3 DNA follows: TGCGCCAGCAGCTGGGACAGGGGTGTCTATGGCTACACCTTC. The rearrangement uses TRBV5-1 and TRBJ1-2; 10 bases align to TRBD1. Germline CDR1 SGHRS, CDR2 YFSETQ. After removal of 3 bases from V and 4 bases from J, the junction contained 3 bases not matched to a gene. The CDR3 loop spans 14 amino acids.

The chain couples TRBV7-2 to TRBJ2-2; 7 bases align to TRBD1. J was trimmed by 1 base and V by 1 base; bases with no gene match: 3. Germline CDR1 reads SGHTA; CDR2 reads FQGNSA. The CDR3 runs to 16 residues. The CDR3 loop reads CASSLVWTGNTGELFF. CDR3 DNA: TGTGCCAGCAGCTTAGTTTGGACAGGGAACACCGGGGAGCTGTTTTTT.